The 17 T cell receptor beta chains below all came from one sample that was sequenced in a study of chemoradiotherapy in HPV16-positive cancers. Libraries were prepared by immunoSEQ multiplex PCR; TCRdb keeps only in-frame clonotypes and omits some of them. The table lists almost 15,000 clones, 70% to 90% of them singletons. The material sequenced was blood, taken from a patient who underwent chemoradiotherapy. Receptor source: a human donor with HPV-associated anogenital cancer.

This sequence joins TRBV7-2 and TRBJ1-4; 7 bases line up with TRBD1. The CDR3 length is 16 residues. After removal of 1 base from V and 4 bases from J, the junction contained 6 bases not matched to a gene. Germline assignment: CDR1 SGHTA and CDR2 FQGNSA. CDR3 DNA sequence: TGTGCCAGCAGCTTAGGGCGGGACAGAATTAATGAAAAACTGTTTTTT. Translating gives CASSLGRDRINEKLFF.

The chain links TRBV6-5 to TRBJ2-7, with a tentative D call TRBD1 (6 bases). The CDR3 loop spans 14 amino acids. Trimming pared 0 bases from V and 2 bases from J, leaving 8 bases between. Germline assignment: CDR1 MNHEY and CDR2 SVGAGI. CDR3: CASSYSAGAYEQYF. CDR3 coding DNA: TGTGCCAGCAGTTACTCAGCAGGGGCCTACGAGCAGTACTTC.

CDR3 sequence: CATSRDRTNTGELFF. The CDR3 DNA reads TGTGCCACCAGCAGAGACAGGACGAACACCGGGGAGCTGTTTTTT. The chain links TRBV15 to TRBJ2-2, with unresolved D. The V end lost 0 bases, the J end lost 0 bases, and 5 bases lay between the germline ends. The CDR3 runs to 15 residues. The germline V gene has CDR1 LNHNV and CDR2 YYDKDF (reference sequence).

The genes are TRBV25-1 and TRBJ2-1; 8 bases map to TRBD1. The junction had 5 bases not matched to a gene; V was cut back by 4 bases and J by 6 bases. CDR3 length equals 14 residues. Germline V CDR1 and CDR2: MGHDK, SYGVNS. The CDR3 DNA is TGTGCCAGCAGTGCAGGGGGCCTGGGCAATGAGCAGTTCTTC. Its protein is CASSAGGLGNEQFF.

This clone was picked up a small number of times. V is TRBV7-6 and J is TRBJ2-7; D unresolved. The V gene lost 5 bases and the J gene lost 4 bases, with 18 bases spanning the gap. CDR1 is SGHVS and CDR2 is FNYEAQ in the germline V gene. The CDR3 covers 15 residues. The CDR3 coding sequence is TGTGCCAGCAGCCCTAGGTTGAGACCACCATACGAGCAGTACTTC. This sequence encodes CASSPRLRPPYEQYF.

This chain uses TRBV21-1 with TRBJ2-5; the table's D call of TRBD1 was not tested on the DNA. TRBV21-1 is deemed a pseudogene. The CDR3 contains 13 residues. CDR3 loop: CASSNRRDETQYF. CDR3 nucleotides: TGTGCCAGCAGTAACCGCAGGGATGAGACCCAGTACTTC.

V gene TRBV5-6 combines with J gene TRBJ2-3; TRBD2 might be the D (6 bases). Trimming took 0 bases from V and 0 from J, leaving 8 bases between them. The germline CDR1 and CDR2 sequences are SGHDT and YYEEEE. This CDR3 has 15 residues. CDR3 region: CASSLGLVSTDTQYF. In nucleotides, the CDR3 is TGTGCCAGCAGCTTGGGACTAGTTAGCACAGATACGCAGTATTTT. The whole variable domain, filled in from reference TRBV5-6 and TRBJ2-3, reads DAGVTQSPTHLIKTRGQQVTLRCSPKSGHDTVSWYQQALGQGPQFIFQYYEEEERQRGNFPDRFSGHQFPNYSSELNVNALLLGDSALYLCASSLGLVSTDTQYFGPGTRLTVL.

For the CDR3, the DNA is TGTGCCAGCAGCTTAGATCCGCAGCCCCAGCATTTT. It specifies CASSLDPQPQHF. This rearrangement joins TRBV7-9 to TRBJ1-5, with no clear D. V was clipped by 1 base and J by 7 bases, with 5 bases between them. Germline CDR1 SEHNR, CDR2 FQNEAQ (reference sequence). This CDR3 region has 12 residues.

The rearrangement uses TRBV4-1 and TRBJ2-5; D perhaps matches TRBD2 (5 bases). Germline assignment: CDR1 MGHRA and CDR2 YSYEKL. Trimming removed 0 bases at V and 5 bases at J, with 16 bases between. The CDR3 contains 16 residues. DNA of the CDR3: TGCGCCAGCAGCCAAGATGTGGCTAGCTTGGGGGAGACCCAGTACTTC. It codes for CASSQDVASLGETQYF.

The genes are TRBV4-1 and TRBJ1-5, with 8 bases matching TRBD1. The length of the CDR3 is 18 residues. In germline, CDR1 is MGHRA, CDR2 YSYEKL. The V segment lost 1 base and the J segment 0 bases; nucleotides outside the gene matches: 8. The CDR3 region has the DNA TGCGCCAGCAGCCAAGCCCCGAGGACAGGGAATAGCAATCAGCCCCAGCATTTT. This encodes CASSQAPRTGNSNQPQHF.

The chain joins TRBV28 to TRBJ1-2, with a tentative D call TRBD1 (5 bases). CDR1 and CDR2 (germline): MDHEN, SYDVKM. The CDR3 is made up of 12 amino acids. Trimming left V 3 bases short and J 5 bases short, with 7 bases between. CDR3 DNA sequence: TGTGCCAGCAGTTTGGGGGTTTATGGCTACACCTTC. Protein product: CASSLGVYGYTF.

This clone was recorded once. Here the CDR3 DNA reads TGTGCCAGCAGCCCCGCCGGGACAGGGGGCTGTCTAAGCAATCAGCCCCAGCATTTT. It translates to CASSPAGTGGCLSNQPQHF. This chain links TRBV5-7 with TRBJ1-5; 12 bases match TRBD1. TRBV5-7 is given ORF status, its function remaining uncertain. The CDR3 loop spans 19 amino acids. V lost 4 bases to trimming and J lost 1 base; unmatched junction nucleotides: 12.

This chain joins TRBV28 and TRBJ1-4; 9 nucleotides agree with TRBD1. Germline CDR1 MDHEN, CDR2 SYDVKM. CDR3 length equals 12 residues. V lost 6 bases and J lost 13; bases outside the gene matches: 6. This CDR3 reads CASRTGGGVLFF. In DNA form, the CDR3 reads TGTGCCAGCAGAACAGGGGGCGGGGTACTGTTTTTT.

J is TRBJ1-1 and V is TRBV6-5; D is perhaps TRBD1 (5 bases). Germline assignment: CDR1 MNHEY and CDR2 SVGAGI. The CDR3 extends over 13 amino acids. V shed 5 bases and J shed 6 bases, with 13 bases lying between them. This chain's CDR3 is CASSGGVFAEAFF. CDR3 DNA: TGTGCCAGCAGTGGGGGAGTTTTCGCTGAAGCTTTCTTT.

The V and J genes are TRBV11-3 and TRBJ2-1; no clear D gene. Trimming shortened V by 0 bases and J by 7 bases, and 7 bases separated the two germline ends. Germline values: CDR1 SGHNT, CDR2 YENEEA. This CDR3 has 13 residues. CDR3 nucleotides: TGTGCCAGCAGCTTAGATCATGGGAATGAGCAGTTCTTC. Translation gives CASSLDHGNEQFF. Based on the CDR3 plus reference TRBV11-3 and TRBJ2-1, the full variable domain is EAGVVQSPRYKIIEKKQPVAFWCNPISGHNTLYWYLQNLGQGPELLIRYENEEAVDDSQLPKDRFSAERLKGVDSTLKIQPAELGDSAVYLCASSLDHGNEQFFGPGTRLTVL.

V usage is TRBV28 and J usage is TRBJ1-5; 8 nucleotides agree with TRBD1. This CDR3 comprises 21 residues. V lost 1 base, J lost 0 bases, and 17 bases stayed unmatched. Germline V gene sequence: CDR1 MDHEN, CDR2 SYDVKM. The CDR3 loop reads CASSLFLTRDRTNYSNQPQHF. CDR3 bases: TGTGCCAGCAGTTTATTCCTTACCCGGGACAGGACTAATTATAGCAATCAGCCCCAGCATTTT.

This chain connects TRBV19 to TRBJ2-6; 8 bases line up with TRBD1. The germline V gene has CDR1 LNHDA and CDR2 SQIVND (reference sequence). CDR3 size: 17 residues. Trimming removed 5 bases from V and 1 base from J; junction bases left unmatched: 7. CDR3 region: CASSPPRTGSGANVLTF. The CDR3 DNA is TGTGCCAGTAGTCCCCCCCGGACAGGGTCTGGGGCCAACGTCCTGACTTTC.